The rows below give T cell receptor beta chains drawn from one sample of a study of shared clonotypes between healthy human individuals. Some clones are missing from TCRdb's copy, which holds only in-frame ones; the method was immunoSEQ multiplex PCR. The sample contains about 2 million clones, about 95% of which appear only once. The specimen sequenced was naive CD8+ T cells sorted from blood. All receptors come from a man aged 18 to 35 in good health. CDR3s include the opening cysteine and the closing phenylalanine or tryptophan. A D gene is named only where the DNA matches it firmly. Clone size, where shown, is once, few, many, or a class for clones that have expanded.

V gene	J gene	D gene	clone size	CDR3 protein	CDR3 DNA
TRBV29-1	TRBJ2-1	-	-	CSIGSYNEQFF	TGCAGCATTGGGTCCTACAATGAGCAGTTCTTC
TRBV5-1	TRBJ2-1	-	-	CASSWMGVNEQFF	TGCGCCAGCAGCTGGATGGGGGTCAATGAGCAGTTCTTC
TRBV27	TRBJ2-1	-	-	CASAPGPYNEQFF	TGTGCCAGCGCGCCAGGACCCTACAATGAGCAGTTCTTC
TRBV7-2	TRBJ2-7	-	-	CASSQTGAPAYEQYF	TGTGCCAGCAGCCAGACGGGCGCCCCCGCCTACGAGCAGTACTTC
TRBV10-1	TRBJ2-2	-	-	CASSPDANTGELFF	TGCGCCAGCAGCCCGGACGCGAACACCGGGGAGCTGTTTTTT
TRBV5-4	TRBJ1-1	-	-	CASSAEEMNTEAFF	TGTGCCAGCAGCGCAGAGGAAATGAACACTGAAGCTTTCTTT
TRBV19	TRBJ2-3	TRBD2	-	CASRSRTSETDTQYF	TGTGCCAGCCGTTCCCGGACTAGTGAAACAGATACGCAGTATTTT
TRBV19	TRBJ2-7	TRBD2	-	CASSGGDSGGSYEQYF	TGTGCCAGTAGTGGTGGCGATAGCGGGGGGTCCTACGAGCAGTACTTC
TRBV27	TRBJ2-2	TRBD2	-	CASSHLGSGGPLFGELFF	TGTGCCAGCAGTCACCTCGGTAGCGGGGGTCCCCTATTTGGGGAGCTGTTTTTT
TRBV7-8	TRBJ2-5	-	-	CASSLVTYQETQYF	TGTGCCAGCAGCTTAGTTACATACCAAGAGACCCAGTACTTC
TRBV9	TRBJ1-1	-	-	CASSVDGSMNTEAFF	TGTGCCAGCAGCGTAGATGGCAGTATGAACACTGAAGCTTTCTTT
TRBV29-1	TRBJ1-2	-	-	CSFTGTPDYGYTF	TGCAGCTTCACCGGGACTCCAGACTATGGCTACACCTTC
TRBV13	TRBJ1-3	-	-	CASSAEGGSSSGNTIYF	TGTGCCAGCAGCGCTGAAGGGGGTTCTTCCTCTGGAAACACCATATATTTT
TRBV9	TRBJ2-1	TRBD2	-	CASSETGLAENEQFF	TGTGCCAGCAGCGAGACGGGACTAGCGGAAAATGAGCAGTTCTTC
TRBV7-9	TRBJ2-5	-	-	CASSQRGLSGHQETQYF	TGTGCCAGCAGCCAACGGGGCCTTAGCGGCCACCAAGAGACCCAGTACTTC
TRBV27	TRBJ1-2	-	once	CASRGNYGYTF	TGTGCCAGCAGAGGGAACTATGGCTACACCTTC
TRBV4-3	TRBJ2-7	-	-	CASSQDYGVSYEQYF	TGCGCCAGCAGCCAAGATTACGGGGTTTCCTACGAGCAGTACTTC
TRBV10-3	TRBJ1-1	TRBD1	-	CAISDPGTGGDTEAFF	TGTGCCATCAGTGATCCCGGGACAGGAGGCGACACTGAAGCTTTCTTT
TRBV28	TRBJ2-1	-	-	CASSLSNEQFF	TGTGCCAGCAGTTTGAGTAATGAGCAGTTCTTC
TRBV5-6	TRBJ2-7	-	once	CASSLGGEQYF	TGTGCCAGCAGCTTGGGCGGCGAGCAGTACTTC
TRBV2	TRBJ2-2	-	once	CASSERLSELFF	TGTGCCAGCAGTGAAAGGCTGTCGGAGCTGTTTTTT
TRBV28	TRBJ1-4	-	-	CASSFYPDSATNEKLFF	TGTGCCAGCAGTTTCTATCCAGACAGTGCAACTAATGAAAAACTGTTTTTT
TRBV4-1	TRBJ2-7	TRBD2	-	CASSQDPGGGYYEQYF	TGCGCCAGCAGCCAAGATCCGGGAGGTGGGTACTACGAGCAGTACTTC
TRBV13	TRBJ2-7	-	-	CASSQGPSEQYF	TGTGCCAGCAGCCAGGGGCCGTCCGAGCAGTACTTC
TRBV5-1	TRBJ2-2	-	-	CASSSGVVNTGELFF	TGCGCCAGCAGCTCCGGGGTCGTTAACACCGGGGAGCTGTTTTTT
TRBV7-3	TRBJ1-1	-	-	CASSQTGNTEAFF	TGTGCCAGCAGCCAGACAGGGAACACTGAAGCTTTCTTT
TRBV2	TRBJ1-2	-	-	CASSEAGFAGYGYTF	TGTGCCAGCAGTGAAGCGGGGTTCGCCGGCTATGGCTACACCTTC
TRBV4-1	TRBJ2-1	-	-	CASSFRTGLWDNEQFF	TGCGCCAGCAGCTTCCGGACGGGGCTTTGGGACAATGAGCAGTTCTTC
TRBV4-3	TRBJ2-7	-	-	CASSQGEGTVALEQYF	TGCGCCAGCAGCCAAGGGGAGGGGACAGTAGCGCTCGAGCAGTACTTC
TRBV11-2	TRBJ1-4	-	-	CASSRGTVNYEKLFF	TGTGCCAGCAGCCGAGGGACGGTAAATTATGAAAAACTGTTTTTT
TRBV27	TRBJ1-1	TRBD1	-	CASRIRGGDTEAFF	TGTGCCAGCCGCATCAGGGGGGGGGACACTGAAGCTTTCTTT
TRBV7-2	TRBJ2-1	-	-	CASRDRNEQFF	TGTGCCAGCAGAGACCGCAATGAGCAGTTCTTC
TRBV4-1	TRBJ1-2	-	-	CASSPGEGYGYTF	TGCGCCAGCAGCCCAGGGGAGGGCTATGGCTACACCTTC
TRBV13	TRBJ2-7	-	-	CASSLEGGWQYF	TGTGCCAGCAGCTTAGAGGGCGGTTGGCAGTACTTC
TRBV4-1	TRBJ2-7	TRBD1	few	CASSQDPGTGISYEQYF	TGCGCCAGCAGCCAAGATCCAGGGACAGGGATCTCCTACGAGCAGTACTTC
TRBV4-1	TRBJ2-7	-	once	CASSQRTDYYEQYF	TGCGCCAGCAGCCAGAGGACAGATTACTACGAGCAGTACTTC
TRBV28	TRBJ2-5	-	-	CASRPPGANRETQYF	TGTGCCAGCAGGCCACCCGGGGCCAACCGGGAGACCCAGTACTTC
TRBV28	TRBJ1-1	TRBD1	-	CASSPRGARTEAFF	TGTGCCAGCAGCCCCAGGGGGGCGAGGACTGAAGCTTTCTTT